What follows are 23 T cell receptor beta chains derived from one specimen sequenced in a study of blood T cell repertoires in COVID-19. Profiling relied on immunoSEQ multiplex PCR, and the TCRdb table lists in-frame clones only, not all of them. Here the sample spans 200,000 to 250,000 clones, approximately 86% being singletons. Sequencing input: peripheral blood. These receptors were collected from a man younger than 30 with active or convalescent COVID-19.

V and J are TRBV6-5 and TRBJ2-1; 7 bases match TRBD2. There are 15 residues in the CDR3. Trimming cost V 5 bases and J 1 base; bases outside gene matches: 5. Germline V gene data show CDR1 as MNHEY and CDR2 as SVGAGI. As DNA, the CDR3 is TGTGCCAGCAGTATACTAGCGTTATCCTACAATGAGCAGTTCTTC. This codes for CASSILALSYNEQFF.

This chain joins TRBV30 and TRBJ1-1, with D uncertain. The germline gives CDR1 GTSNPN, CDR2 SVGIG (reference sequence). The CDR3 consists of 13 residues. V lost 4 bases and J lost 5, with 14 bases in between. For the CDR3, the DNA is TGTGCCTGGAATCGGGGTATGGGGACTGAAGCTTTCTTT. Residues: CAWNRGMGTEAFF.

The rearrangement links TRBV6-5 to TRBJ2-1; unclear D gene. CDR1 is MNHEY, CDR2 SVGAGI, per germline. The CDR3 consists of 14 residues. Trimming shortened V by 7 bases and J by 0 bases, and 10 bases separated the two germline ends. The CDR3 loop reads CASNRKSSYNEQFF. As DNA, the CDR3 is TGTGCCAGCAATAGAAAGAGCTCCTACAATGAGCAGTTCTTC.

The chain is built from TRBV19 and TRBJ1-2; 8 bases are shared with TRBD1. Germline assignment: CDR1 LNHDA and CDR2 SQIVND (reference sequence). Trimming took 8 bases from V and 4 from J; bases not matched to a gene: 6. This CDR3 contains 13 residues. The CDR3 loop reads CASGTGIFYGYTF. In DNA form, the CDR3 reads TGTGCCAGTGGGACAGGAATCTTCTATGGCTACACCTTC.

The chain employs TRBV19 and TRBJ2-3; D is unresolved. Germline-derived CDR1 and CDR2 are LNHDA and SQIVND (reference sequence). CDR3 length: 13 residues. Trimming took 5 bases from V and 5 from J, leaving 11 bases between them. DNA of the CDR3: TGTGCCAGTAGTTTGGAGTCTATAGATACGCAGTATTTT. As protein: CASSLESIDTQYF.

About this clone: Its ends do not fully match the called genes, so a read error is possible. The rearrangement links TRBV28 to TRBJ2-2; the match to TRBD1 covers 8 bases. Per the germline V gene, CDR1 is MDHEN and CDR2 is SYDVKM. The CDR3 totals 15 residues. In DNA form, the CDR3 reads TGTGCCAGCAGTTTTTGGACAGGGAACGCCGGGGAGCTGTTTTTT. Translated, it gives CASSFWTGNAGELFF.

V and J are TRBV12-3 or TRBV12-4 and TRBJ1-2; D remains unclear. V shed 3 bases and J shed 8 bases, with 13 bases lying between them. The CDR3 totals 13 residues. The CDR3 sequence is CASSFLSVGGYTF. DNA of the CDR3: TGTGCCAGCAGTTTTTTGTCGGTGGGCGGCTACACCTTC.

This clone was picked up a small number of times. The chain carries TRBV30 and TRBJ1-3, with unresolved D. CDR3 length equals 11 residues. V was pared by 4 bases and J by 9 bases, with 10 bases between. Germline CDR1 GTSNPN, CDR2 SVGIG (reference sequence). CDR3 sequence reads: CAWTMETTIYF. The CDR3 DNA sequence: TGTGCCTGGACGATGGAGACCACCATATATTTT.

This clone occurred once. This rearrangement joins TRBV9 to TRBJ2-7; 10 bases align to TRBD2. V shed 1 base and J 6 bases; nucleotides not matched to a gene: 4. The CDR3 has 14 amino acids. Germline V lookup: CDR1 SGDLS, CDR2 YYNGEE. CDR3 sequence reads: CASSVSGLASEQYF. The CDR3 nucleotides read TGTGCCAGCAGCGTATCGGGACTAGCGAGCGAGCAGTACTTC. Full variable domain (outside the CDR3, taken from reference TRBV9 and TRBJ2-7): DSGVTQTPKHLITATGQRVTLRCSPRSGDLSVYWYQQSLDQGLQFLIQYYNGEERAKGNILERFSAQQFPDLHSELNLSSLELGDSALYFCASSVSGLASEQYFGPGTRLTVT.

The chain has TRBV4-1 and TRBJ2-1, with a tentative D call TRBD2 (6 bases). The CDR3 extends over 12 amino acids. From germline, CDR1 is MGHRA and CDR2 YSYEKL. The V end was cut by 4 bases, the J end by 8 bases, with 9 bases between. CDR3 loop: CASSPSDHEQFF. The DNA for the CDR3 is TGCGCCAGCAGCCCTAGCGACCATGAGCAGTTCTTC.

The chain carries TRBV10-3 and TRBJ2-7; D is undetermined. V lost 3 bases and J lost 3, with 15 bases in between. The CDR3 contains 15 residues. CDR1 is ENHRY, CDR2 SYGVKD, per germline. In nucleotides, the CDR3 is TGTGCCATCAGTGATGCGACAATGACCCTCTACGAGCAGTACTTC. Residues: CAISDATMTLYEQYF.

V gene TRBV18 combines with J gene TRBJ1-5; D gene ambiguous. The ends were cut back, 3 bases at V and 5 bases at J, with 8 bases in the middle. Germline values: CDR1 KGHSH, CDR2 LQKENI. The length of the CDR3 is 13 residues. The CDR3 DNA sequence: TGTGCCAGCTCACCGCGTTTAGATCAGCCCCAGCATTTT. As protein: CASSPRLDQPQHF.

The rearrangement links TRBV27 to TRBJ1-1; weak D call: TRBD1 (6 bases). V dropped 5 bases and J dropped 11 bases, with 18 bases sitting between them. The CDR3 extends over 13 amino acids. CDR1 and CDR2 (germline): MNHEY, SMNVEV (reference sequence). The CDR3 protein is CASSEKGNRVAFF. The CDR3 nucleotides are TGTGCCAGCAGTGAGAAGGGGAACAGGGTTGCTTTCTTT.

DNA for the CDR3: TGTGCCAGCAGTGAACGAGGCCAGTACAATGAGCAGTTCTTC. This translates into CASSERGQYNEQFF. V usage is TRBV25-1 and J usage is TRBJ2-1, with no clear D. The CDR3 spans 14 residues. CDR1 is MGHDK and CDR2 is SYGVNS in the germline V gene. Trimming cost V 2 bases and J 4 bases, with 9 bases left between them. Filled out from reference TRBV25-1 and TRBJ2-1, the complete variable domain reads EADIYQTPRYLVIGTGKKITLECSQTMGHDKMYWYQQDPGMELHLIHYSYGVNSTEKGDLSSESTVSRIRTEHFPLTLESARPSHTSQYLCASSERGQYNEQFFGPGTRLTVL.

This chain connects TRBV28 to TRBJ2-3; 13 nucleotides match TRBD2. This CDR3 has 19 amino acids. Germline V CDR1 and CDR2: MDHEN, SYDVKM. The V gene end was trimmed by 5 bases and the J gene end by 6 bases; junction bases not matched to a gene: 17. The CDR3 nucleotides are TGTGCCAGCAGTCCCTCGGGACTAGCGGGAAAAAAGGGGGCGGATACGCAGTATTTT. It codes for CASSPSGLAGKKGADTQYF.

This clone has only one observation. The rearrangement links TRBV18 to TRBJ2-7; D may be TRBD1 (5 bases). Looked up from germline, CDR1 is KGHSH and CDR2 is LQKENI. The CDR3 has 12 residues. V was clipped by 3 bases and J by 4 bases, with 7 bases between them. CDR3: CASSPTGYEQYF. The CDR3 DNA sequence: TGTGCCAGCTCACCCACAGGATACGAGCAGTACTTC.

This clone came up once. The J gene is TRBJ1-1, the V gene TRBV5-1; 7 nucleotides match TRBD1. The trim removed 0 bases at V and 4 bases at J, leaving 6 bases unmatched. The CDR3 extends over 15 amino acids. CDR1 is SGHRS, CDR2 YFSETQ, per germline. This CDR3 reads CASSLETGMVTEAFF. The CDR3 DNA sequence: TGCGCCAGCAGCTTGGAGACAGGGATGGTCACTGAAGCTTTCTTT.

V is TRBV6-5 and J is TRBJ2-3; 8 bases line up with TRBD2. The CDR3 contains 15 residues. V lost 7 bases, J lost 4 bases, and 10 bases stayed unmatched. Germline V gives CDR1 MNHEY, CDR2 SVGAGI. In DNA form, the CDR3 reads TGTGCCAGCACACTAGCGGAGGGAAGTGCAGATACGCAGTATTTT. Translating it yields CASTLAEGSADTQYF.

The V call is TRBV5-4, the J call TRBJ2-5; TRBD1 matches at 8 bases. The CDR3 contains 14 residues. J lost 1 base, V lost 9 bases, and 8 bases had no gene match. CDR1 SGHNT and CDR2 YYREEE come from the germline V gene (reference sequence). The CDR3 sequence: CAIHRTGPQETQYF. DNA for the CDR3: TGTGCCATCCATCGGACAGGGCCCCAAGAGACCCAGTACTTC. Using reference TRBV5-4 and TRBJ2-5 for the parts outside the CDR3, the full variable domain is ETGVTQSPTHLIKTRGQQVTLRCSSQSGHNTVSWYQQALGQGPQFIFQYYREEENGRGNFPPRFSGLQFPNYSSELNVNALELDDSALYLCAIHRTGPQETQYFGPGTRLLVL.

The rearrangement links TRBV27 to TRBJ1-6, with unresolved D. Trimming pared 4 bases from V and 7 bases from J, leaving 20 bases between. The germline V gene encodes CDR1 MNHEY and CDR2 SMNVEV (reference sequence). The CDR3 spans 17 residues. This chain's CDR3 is CASSSVLRSGINSPLHF. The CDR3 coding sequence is TGTGCCAGCAGTTCGGTCCTCCGGTCGGGTATAAATTCACCCCTCCACTTT.

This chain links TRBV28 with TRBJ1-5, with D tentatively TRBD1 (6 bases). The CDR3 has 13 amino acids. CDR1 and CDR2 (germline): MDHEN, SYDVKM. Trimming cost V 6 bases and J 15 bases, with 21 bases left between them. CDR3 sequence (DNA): TGTGCCAGCAGCCCAGCCTCCACAGGGCACCGGCATTTT. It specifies CASSPASTGHRHF.

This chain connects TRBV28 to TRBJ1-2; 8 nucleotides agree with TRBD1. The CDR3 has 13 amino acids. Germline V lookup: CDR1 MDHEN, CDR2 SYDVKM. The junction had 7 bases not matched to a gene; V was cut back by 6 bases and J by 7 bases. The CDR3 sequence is CASRPRDRRGYTF. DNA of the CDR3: TGTGCCAGCAGACCCCGGGACAGGCGTGGCTACACCTTC.

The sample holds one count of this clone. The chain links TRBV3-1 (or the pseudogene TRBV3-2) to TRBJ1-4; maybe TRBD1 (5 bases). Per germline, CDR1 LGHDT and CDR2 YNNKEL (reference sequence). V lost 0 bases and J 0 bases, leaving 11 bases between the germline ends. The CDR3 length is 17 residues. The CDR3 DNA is TGTGCCAGCAGCCAAGATTGGCAGGGTCCAACTAATGAAAAACTGTTTTTT. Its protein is CASSQDWQGPTNEKLFF.